One and the same sample provided the 9 T cell receptor beta chains below, sequenced in a study of cytomegalovirus exposure and HLA in healthy donors. Sequencing was performed with immunoSEQ multiplex PCR; in TCRdb, only in-frame clones are kept and a portion is missing. The table has under 200,000 clones, about 88% seen once. Material: PBMCs. The receptors were sampled from a woman aged 18 to 35 in good health and CMV-seronegative.

CDR3 residues: CASSQGMLSDEQFF. CDR3 sequence (DNA): TGCGCCAGCAGCCAAGGAATGCTTAGCGATGAGCAGTTCTTC. The chain has TRBV4-1 and TRBJ2-1, with D perhaps TRBD2 (5 bases). Germline CDR1 reads MGHRA; CDR2 reads YSYEKL. Trimming took off 1 base at V and 8 bases at J, with 12 bases between the two ends. The CDR3 runs 14 residues.

The chain has TRBV5-1 and TRBJ1-1, with D uncertain. V lost 2 bases to trimming and J lost 3 bases, with 8 bases between them. Germline V gene sequence: CDR1 SGHRS, CDR2 YFSETQ. The CDR3 covers 13 residues. The CDR3 DNA is TGCGCCAGCAGCTTCGAGGGTTACACTGAAGCTTTCTTT. Encoded protein: CASSFEGYTEAFF. Filled out from reference TRBV5-1 and TRBJ1-1, the complete variable domain reads KAGVTQTPRYLIKTRGQQVTLSCSPISGHRSVSWYQQTPGQGLQFLFEYFSETQRNKGNFPGRFSGRQFSNSRSEMNVSTLELGDSALYLCASSFEGYTEAFFGQGTRLTVV.

This clone was picked up one time. The chain uses TRBV27 and TRBJ2-7; D is unresolved. V gave up 5 bases and J gave up 7 bases, with 15 bases separating them. This CDR3 is built from 13 residues. CDR1 and CDR2 from the germline V gene are MNHEY and SMNVEV (reference sequence). The CDR3 region is CASSRHSGWEQYF. The CDR3 nucleotides are TGTGCCAGCAGTCGCCACAGTGGTTGGGAGCAGTACTTC.

The chain is built from TRBV19 and TRBJ1-2; 8 nucleotides line up with TRBD1. V lost 4 bases to trimming and J lost 4 bases; unmatched junction nucleotides: 2. CDR3 length: 13 amino acids. CDR1 and CDR2 from the germline V gene are LNHDA and SQIVND (reference sequence). Here the CDR3 DNA reads TGTGCCAGTAGTAGCGGACAGGGCTATGGCTACACCTTC. It encodes CASSSGQGYGYTF.

The rearrangement joins TRBV25-1 to TRBJ1-6; TRBD1 matches 8 bases. This CDR3 region has 16 residues. Germline CDR1 reads MGHDK; CDR2 reads SYGVNS. With 4 bases clipped from V and 9 bases from J, the junction kept 11 bases outside the gene matches. The CDR3 here is CASSGNRGNSVSPLHF. CDR3 in DNA: TGTGCCAGCAGTGGTAACAGGGGGAATAGCGTTTCACCCCTCCACTTT.

The chain couples TRBV7-9 to TRBJ1-2, with no clear D. The CDR3 is 16 amino acids. Germline values: CDR1 SEHNR, CDR2 FQNEAQ (reference sequence). Trimming cost V 5 bases and J 5 bases, with 21 bases left between them. The CDR3 loop is CASSKREGARWYGYTF. CDR3 coding DNA: TGTGCCAGCAGCAAGCGGGAGGGCGCGAGATGGTATGGCTACACCTTC.

The CDR3 DNA reads TGTGCCAGCAGTTACTCCGGGCAGGGACTACGCTACGAGCAGTACTTC. Translating it yields CASSYSGQGLRYEQYF. The chain joins TRBV6-5 to TRBJ2-7; TRBD2 aligns across 7 bases. The CDR3 consists of 16 residues. Germline lookup yields CDR1 MNHEY and CDR2 SVGAGI. Germline trimming cut 0 bases from V and 3 bases from J; bases unmatched to any gene: 8.

The chain combines TRBV10-3 with TRBJ2-3, with 7 bases fitting TRBD2. CDR1 is ENHRY and CDR2 is SYGVKD in the germline V gene. The V gene end was trimmed by 8 bases and the J gene end by 2 bases; junction bases not matched to a gene: 1. The CDR3 has 12 amino acids. CDR3 bases: TGTGCCATCGCGGGGGACACAGATACGCAGTATTTT. It encodes CAIAGDTDTQYF.

The chain is built from TRBV6-5 and TRBJ1-1; no clear D. CDR1 and CDR2 (germline): MNHEY, SVGAGI. This CDR3 contains 13 residues. V lost 6 bases, J lost 2 bases, and 10 bases lay in between. CDR3 sequence: CASRLTANTEAFF. The DNA for the CDR3 is TGTGCCAGCAGACTCACAGCTAACACTGAAGCTTTCTTT.